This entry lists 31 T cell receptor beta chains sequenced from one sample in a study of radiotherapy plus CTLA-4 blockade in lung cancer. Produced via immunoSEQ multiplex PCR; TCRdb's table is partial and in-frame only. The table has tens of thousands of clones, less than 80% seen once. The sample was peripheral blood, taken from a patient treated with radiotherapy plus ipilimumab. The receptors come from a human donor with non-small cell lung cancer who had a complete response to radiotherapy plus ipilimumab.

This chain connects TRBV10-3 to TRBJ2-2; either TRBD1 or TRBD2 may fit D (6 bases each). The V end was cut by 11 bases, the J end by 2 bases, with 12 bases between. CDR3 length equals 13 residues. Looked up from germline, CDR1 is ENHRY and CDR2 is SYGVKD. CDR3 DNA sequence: TGTGCCCTAAGGGGGGTAAACACCGGGGAGCTGTTTTTT. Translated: CALRGVNTGELFF.

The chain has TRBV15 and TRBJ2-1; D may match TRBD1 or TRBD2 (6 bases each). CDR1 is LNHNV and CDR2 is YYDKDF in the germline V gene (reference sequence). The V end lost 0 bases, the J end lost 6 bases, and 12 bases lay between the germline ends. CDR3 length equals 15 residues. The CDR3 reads CATSRDFRGPNEQFF. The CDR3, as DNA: TGTGCCACCAGCAGAGATTTTCGGGGGCCCAATGAGCAGTTCTTC.

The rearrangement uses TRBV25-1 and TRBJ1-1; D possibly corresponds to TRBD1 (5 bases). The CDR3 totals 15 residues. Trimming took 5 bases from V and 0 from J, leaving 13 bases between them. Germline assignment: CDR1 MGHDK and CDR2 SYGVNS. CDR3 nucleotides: TGTGCCAGCAGTCCGACGACAGTGATGAACACTGAAGCTTTCTTT. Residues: CASSPTTVMNTEAFF. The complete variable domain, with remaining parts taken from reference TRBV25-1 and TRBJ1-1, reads EADIYQTPRYLVIGTGKKITLECSQTMGHDKMYWYQQDPGMELHLIHYSYGVNSTEKGDLSSESTVSRIRTEHFPLTLESARPSHTSQYLCASSPTTVMNTEAFFGQGTRLTVV.

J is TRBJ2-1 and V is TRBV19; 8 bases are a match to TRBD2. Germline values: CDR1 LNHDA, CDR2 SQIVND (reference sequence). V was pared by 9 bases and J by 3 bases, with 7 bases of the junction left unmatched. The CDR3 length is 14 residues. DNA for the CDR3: TGTGCCAGCGCTTTGCGGGGGGACTACAATGAGCAGTTCTTC. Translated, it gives CASALRGDYNEQFF.

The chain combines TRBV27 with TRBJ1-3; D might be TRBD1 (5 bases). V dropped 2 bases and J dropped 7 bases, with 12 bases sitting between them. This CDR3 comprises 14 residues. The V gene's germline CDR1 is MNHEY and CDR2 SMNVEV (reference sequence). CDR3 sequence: CASSLRGVGNTIYF. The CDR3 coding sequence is TGTGCCAGCAGTTTAAGGGGTGTAGGGAACACCATATATTTT.

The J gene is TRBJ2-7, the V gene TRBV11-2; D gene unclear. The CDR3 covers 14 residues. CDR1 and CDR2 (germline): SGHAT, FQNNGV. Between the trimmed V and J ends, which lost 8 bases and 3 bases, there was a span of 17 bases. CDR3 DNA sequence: TGTGCCAGCGCCAAGGGTTCAGAATTCTACGAGCAGTACTTC. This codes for CASAKGSEFYEQYF.

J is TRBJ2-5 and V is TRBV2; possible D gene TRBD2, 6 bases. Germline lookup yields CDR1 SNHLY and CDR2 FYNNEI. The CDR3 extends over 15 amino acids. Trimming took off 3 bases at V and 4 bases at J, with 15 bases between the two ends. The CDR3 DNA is TGTGCCAGCAGTGACTCGGGAGCCCGGGGAGAGACCCAGTACTTC. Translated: CASSDSGARGETQYF. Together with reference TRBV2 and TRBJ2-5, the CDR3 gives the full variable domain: EPEVTQTPSHQVTQMGQEVILRCVPISNHLYFYWYRQILGQKVEFLVSFYNNEISEKSEIFDDQFSVERPDGSNFTLKIRSTKLEDSAMYFCASSDSGARGETQYFGPGTRLLVL.

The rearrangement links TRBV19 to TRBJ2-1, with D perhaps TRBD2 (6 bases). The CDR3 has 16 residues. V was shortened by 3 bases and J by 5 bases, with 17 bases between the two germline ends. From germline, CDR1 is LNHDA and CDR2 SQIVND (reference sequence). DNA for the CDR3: TGTGCCAGTAGTATCCCTAACCGGGACTGGAACAATGAGCAGTTCTTC. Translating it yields CASSIPNRDWNNEQFF.

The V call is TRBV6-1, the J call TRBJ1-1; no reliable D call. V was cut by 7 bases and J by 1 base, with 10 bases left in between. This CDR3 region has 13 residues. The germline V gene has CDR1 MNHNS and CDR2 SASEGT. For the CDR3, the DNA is TGTGCCAGCAAGAAGACGGAGAACACTGAAGCTTTCTTT. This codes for CASKKTENTEAFF.

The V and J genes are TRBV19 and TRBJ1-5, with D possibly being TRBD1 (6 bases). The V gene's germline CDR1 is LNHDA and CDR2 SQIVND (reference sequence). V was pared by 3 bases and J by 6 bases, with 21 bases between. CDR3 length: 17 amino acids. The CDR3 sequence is CASSMRRGGDLAQPQHF. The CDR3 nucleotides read TGTGCCAGTAGTATGCGAAGGGGGGGCGATTTGGCTCAGCCCCAGCATTTT.

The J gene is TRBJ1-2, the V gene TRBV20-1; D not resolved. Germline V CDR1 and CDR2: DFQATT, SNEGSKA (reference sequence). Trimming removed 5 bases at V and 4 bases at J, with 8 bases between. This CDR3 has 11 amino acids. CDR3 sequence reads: CSAWVGYGYTF. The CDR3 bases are TGCAGTGCTTGGGTTGGCTATGGCTACACCTTC.

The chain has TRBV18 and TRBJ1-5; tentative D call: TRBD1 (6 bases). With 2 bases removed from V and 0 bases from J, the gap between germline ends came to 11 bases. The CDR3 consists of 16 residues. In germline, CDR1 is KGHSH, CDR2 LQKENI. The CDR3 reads CASSPGQTDSNQPQHF. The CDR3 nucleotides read TGTGCCAGCTCACCAGGACAGACAGATAGCAATCAGCCCCAGCATTTT.

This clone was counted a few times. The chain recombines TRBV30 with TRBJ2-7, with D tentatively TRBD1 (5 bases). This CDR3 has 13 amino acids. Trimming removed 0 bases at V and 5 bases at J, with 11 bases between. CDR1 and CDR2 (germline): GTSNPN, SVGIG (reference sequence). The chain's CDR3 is CAWSVVTVHEQYF. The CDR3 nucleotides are TGTGCCTGGAGTGTGGTGACAGTTCACGAGCAGTACTTC.

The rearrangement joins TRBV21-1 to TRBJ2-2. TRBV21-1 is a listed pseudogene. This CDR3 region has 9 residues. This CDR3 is CASTGELFF. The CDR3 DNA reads TGTGCCAGCACCGGGGAGCTGTTTTTT.

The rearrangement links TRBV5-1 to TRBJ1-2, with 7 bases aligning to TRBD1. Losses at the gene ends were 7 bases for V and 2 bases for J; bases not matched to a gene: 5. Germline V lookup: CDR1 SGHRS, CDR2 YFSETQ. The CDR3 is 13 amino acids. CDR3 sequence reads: CASGQEVNYGYTF. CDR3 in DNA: TGCGCCAGCGGACAGGAAGTCAACTATGGCTACACCTTC.

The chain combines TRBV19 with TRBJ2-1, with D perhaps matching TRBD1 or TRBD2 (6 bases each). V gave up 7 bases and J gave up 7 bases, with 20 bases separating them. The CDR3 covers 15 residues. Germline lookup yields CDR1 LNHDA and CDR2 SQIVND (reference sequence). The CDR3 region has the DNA TGTGCCAGTACTGGGGGCGAACTAGCCAGGAATGAGCAGTTCTTC. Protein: CASTGGELARNEQFF. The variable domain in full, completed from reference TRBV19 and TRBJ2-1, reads DGGITQSPKYLFRKEGQNVTLSCEQNLNHDAMYWYRQDPGQGLRLIYYSQIVNDFQKGDIAEGYSVSREKKESFPLTVTSAQKNPTAFYLCASTGGELARNEQFFGPGTRLTVL.

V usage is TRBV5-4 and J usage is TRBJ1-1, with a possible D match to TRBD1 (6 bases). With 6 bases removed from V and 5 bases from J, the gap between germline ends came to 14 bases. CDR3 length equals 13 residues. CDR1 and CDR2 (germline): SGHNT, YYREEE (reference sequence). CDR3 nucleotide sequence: TGTGCCAGCAACATGCAGGGGAATACTGAAGCTTTCTTT. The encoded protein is CASNMQGNTEAFF.

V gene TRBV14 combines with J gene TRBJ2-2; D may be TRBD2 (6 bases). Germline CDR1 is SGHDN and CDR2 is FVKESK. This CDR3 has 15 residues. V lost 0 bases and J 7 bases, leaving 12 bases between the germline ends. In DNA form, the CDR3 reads TGTGCCAGCAGCCAAGAATTTGCGGGAAACGGGGAGCTGTTTTTT. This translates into CASSQEFAGNGELFF.

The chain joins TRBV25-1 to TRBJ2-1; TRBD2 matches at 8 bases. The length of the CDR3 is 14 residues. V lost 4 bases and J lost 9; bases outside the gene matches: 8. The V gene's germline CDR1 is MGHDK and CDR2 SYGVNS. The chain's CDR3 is CASSAPGTRGEQFF. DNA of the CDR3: TGTGCCAGCAGTGCACCCGGGACTAGAGGTGAGCAGTTCTTC.

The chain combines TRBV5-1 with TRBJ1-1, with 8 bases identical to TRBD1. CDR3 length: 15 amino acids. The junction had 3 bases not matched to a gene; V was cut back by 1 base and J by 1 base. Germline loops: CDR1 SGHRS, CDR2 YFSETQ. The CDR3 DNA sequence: TGCGCCAGCAGCTTGAGGACAGGGACGAACACTGAAGCTTTCTTT. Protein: CASSLRTGTNTEAFF.

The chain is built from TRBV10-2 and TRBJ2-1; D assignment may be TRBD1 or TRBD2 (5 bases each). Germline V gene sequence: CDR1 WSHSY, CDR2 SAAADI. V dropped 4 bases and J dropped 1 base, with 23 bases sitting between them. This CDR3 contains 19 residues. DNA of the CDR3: TGCGCCAGCAGTGCCCTCGCGGGTCGGGACCCCTCTTCCTACAATGAGCAGTTCTTC. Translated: CASSALAGRDPSSYNEQFF.

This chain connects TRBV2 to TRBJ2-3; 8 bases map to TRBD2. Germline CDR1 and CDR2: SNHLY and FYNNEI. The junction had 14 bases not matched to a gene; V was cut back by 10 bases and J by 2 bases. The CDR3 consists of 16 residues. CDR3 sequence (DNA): TGTGCCAAAACCCGGGTAGCGGGGATACTCACAGATACGCAGTATTTT. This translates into CAKTRVAGILTDTQYF. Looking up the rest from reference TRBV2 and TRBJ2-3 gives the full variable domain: EPEVTQTPSHQVTQMGQEVILRCVPISNHLYFYWYRQILGQKVEFLVSFYNNEISEKSEIFDDQFSVERPDGSNFTLKIRSTKLEDSAMYFCAKTRVAGILTDTQYFGPGTRLTVL.

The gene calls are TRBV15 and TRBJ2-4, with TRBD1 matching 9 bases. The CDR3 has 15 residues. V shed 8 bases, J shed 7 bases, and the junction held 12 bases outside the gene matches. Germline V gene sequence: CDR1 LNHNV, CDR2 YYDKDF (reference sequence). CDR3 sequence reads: CATARGGQGENIQYF. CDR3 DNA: TGTGCCACCGCAAGGGGGGGACAGGGAGAGAACATTCAGTACTTC. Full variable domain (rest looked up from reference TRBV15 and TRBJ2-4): DAMVIQNPRYQVTQFGKPVTLSCSQTLNHNVMYWYQQKSSQAPKLLFHYYDKDFNNEADTPDNFQSRRPNTSFCFLDIRSPGLGDTAMYLCATARGGQGENIQYFGAGTRLSVL.

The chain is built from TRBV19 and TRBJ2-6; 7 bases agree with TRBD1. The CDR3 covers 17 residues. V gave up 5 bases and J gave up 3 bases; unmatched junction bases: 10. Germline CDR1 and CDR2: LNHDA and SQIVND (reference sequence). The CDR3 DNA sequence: TGTGCCAGTAGTCCAAGACAGGGTCCCTATGGGGCCAACGTCCTGACTTTC. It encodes CASSPRQGPYGANVLTF.

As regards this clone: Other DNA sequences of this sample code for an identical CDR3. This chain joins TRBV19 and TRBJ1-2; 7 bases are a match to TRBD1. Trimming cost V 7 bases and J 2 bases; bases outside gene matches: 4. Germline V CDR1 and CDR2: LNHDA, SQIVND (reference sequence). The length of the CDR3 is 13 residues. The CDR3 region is CASNWDSNYGYTF. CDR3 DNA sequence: TGTGCCAGTAACTGGGACAGCAACTATGGCTACACCTTC.

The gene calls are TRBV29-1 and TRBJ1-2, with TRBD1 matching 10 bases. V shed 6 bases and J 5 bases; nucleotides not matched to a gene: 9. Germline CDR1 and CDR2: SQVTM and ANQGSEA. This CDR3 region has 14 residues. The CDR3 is CSVETGTGDYGYTF. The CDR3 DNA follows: TGCAGCGTCGAAACCGGGACAGGGGATTATGGCTACACCTTC.

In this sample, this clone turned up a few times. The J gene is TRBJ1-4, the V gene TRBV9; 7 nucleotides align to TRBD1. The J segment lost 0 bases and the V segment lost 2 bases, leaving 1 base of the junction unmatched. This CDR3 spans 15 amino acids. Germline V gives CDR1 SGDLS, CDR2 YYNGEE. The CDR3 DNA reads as TGTGCCAGCAGCGTGGGACAGCCAACTAATGAAAAACTGTTTTTT. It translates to CASSVGQPTNEKLFF.

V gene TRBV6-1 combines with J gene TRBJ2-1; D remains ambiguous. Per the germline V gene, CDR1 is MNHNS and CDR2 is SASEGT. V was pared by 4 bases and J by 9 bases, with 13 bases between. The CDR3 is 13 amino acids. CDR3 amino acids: CASSAFRNSEQFF. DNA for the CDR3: TGTGCCAGCAGTGCCTTTAGGAATTCTGAGCAGTTCTTC.

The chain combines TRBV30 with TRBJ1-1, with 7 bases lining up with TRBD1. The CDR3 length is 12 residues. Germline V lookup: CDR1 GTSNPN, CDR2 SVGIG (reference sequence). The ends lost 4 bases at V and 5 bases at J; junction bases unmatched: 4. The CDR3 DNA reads TGTGCCTGGAACCAGGGGGAAACTGAAGCTTTCTTT. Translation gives CAWNQGETEAFF.

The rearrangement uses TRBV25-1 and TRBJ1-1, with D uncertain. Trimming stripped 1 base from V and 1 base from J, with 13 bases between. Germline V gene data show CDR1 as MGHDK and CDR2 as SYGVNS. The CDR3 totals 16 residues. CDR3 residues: CASSESIGGGNTEAFF. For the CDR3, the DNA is TGTGCCAGCAGTGAATCGATAGGTGGTGGGAACACTGAAGCTTTCTTT.

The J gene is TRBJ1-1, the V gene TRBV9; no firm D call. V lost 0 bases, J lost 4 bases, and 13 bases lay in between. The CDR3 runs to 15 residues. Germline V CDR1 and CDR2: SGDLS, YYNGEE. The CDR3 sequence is CASSVEDRRATEAFF. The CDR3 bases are TGTGCCAGCAGCGTAGAGGACCGTAGGGCCACTGAAGCTTTCTTT.